Presented here are 19 T cell receptor beta chains from one specimen sequenced in a study of identical twins. In TCRdb, the 5' RACE reads were re-called with MiXCR into one record per CDR3 protein. The data show hundreds of thousands of distinct CDR3 sequences, 20% to 25% seen once. These data were also filed under a second study, of T cells expressing NK-cell markers.

Sequencing input: CD4+ T cells sorted from blood. The receptors derive from a woman under 30 in good health.

This clonotype was seen a few times. The chain has TRBV10-3 and TRBJ1-6, with D possibly being TRBD1 (6 bases). With 8 bases removed from V and 5 bases from J, the gap between germline ends came to 13 bases. The CDR3 consists of 14 residues. Germline loops: CDR1 ENHRY, CDR2 SYGVKD. The CDR3 region is CAIGETGDNSPLHF. The DNA for the CDR3 is TGTGCCATCGGGGAGACAGGAGATAATTCACCCCTCCACTTT.

DNA of the CDR3: TGTGCCAGCAGCCGCAAACAAGGGAGGGACAGGGAGACCCAGTACTTC. Protein sequence: CASSRKQGRDRETQYF. J is TRBJ2-5 and V is TRBV7-6; D might be TRBD1 (8 bases). This CDR3 contains 16 residues. Per germline, CDR1 SGHVS and CDR2 FNYEAQ. Trimming cost V 5 bases and J 5 bases, with 21 bases left between them. Based on the CDR3 plus reference TRBV7-6 and TRBJ2-5, the full variable domain is GAGVSQSPRYKVTKRGQDVALRCDPISGHVSLYWYRQALGQGPEFLTYFNYEAQQDKSGLPNDRFSAERPEGSISTLTIQRTEQRDSAMYRCASSRKQGRDRETQYFGPGTRLLVL.

The chain links TRBV20-1 to TRBJ2-7, with TRBD1 matching 8 bases. After removal of 1 base from V and 4 bases from J, the junction contained 12 bases not matched to a gene. The CDR3 sequence is 16 residues long. Germline V lookup: CDR1 DFQATT, CDR2 SNEGSKA (reference sequence). This CDR3 is CSARVVMQDRAYEQYF. In nucleotides, the CDR3 is TGCAGTGCTAGAGTTGTGATGCAGGACAGGGCGTACGAGCAGTACTTC.

This rearrangement joins TRBV7-8 to TRBJ2-7; D gene ambiguous. The V gene lost 5 bases and the J gene lost 1 base, with 12 bases spanning the gap. Germline lookup yields CDR1 SGHVS and CDR2 FQNEAQ. The CDR3 runs 14 residues. The CDR3 reads CASSPGGDSYEQYF. The CDR3 nucleotides read TGTGCCAGCAGCCCCGGTGGGGATTCCTACGAGCAGTACTTC. Variable domain in full (rest from reference TRBV7-8 and TRBJ2-7): GAGVSQSPRYKVAKRGQDVALRCDPISGHVSLFWYQQALGQGPEFLTYFQNEAQLDKSGLPSDRFFAERPEGSVSTLKIQRTQQEDSAVYLCASSPGGDSYEQYFGPGTRLTVT.

V and J are TRBV5-1 and TRBJ2-1; 12 positions agree with TRBD2. Germline V CDR1 and CDR2: SGHRS, YFSETQ. This CDR3 region has 18 residues. Trimming at V came to 0 bases and at J to 3 bases, leaving 7 bases not matched to a gene. In DNA, the CDR3 is TGCGCCAGCAGCTTGGTGCCTAGCGGGGGGGGTCTCTACAATGAGCAGTTCTTC. It codes for CASSLVPSGGGLYNEQFF.

The table lists this clonotype with a few counts. This chain connects TRBV12-3 or TRBV12-4 to TRBJ1-5; D might be TRBD1 (5 bases). Trimming removed 3 bases from V and 4 bases from J, with 13 bases in between. This CDR3 is 15 amino acids long. CDR3 nucleotides: TGTGCCAGCAGTTTGTTGAGACAGTCTAATCAGCCCCAGCATTTT. This gives the protein CASSLLRQSNQPQHF.

The CDR3 loop is CSVQKDPGGEQYF. The DNA for the CDR3 is TGCAGTGTACAAAAAGACCCAGGGGGCGAGCAGTACTTC. The chain employs TRBV20-1 and TRBJ2-7, with 7 bases that match TRBD1. Germline V gene lookup returns CDR1 DFQATT and CDR2 SNEGSKA (reference sequence). This CDR3 has 13 amino acids. J gave up 6 bases and V 7 bases, and 12 bases lay outside the gene matches.

J is TRBJ2-1 and V is TRBV20-1; 13 bases line up with TRBD2. The junction had 4 bases not matched to a gene; V was cut back by 6 bases and J by 5 bases. Germline V lookup: CDR1 DFQATT, CDR2 SNEGSKA (reference sequence). CDR3 size: 14 residues. CDR3 sequence reads: CSAPGLAGNNEQFF. As DNA, the CDR3 is TGCAGTGCGCCGGGACTAGCGGGGAACAATGAGCAGTTCTTC.

This clonotype was seen more than once but under ten times. As DNA, the CDR3 is TGTGCCAGCAGCCGGGGGGCCGTCACAGATACGCAGTATTTT. It encodes CASSRGAVTDTQYF. The chain carries TRBV11-2 and TRBJ2-3, with TRBD2 as a possible D gene (7 bases). The CDR3 totals 14 residues. CDR1 and CDR2 (germline): SGHAT, FQNNGV. V was pared by 5 bases and J by 2 bases, with 11 bases between.

The chain recombines TRBV12-3 or TRBV12-4 with TRBJ1-4; no definite D call. V lost 5 bases and J lost 10, with 11 bases in between. The CDR3 length is 12 residues. This chain's CDR3 is CASSAAPGKLFF. CDR3 DNA: TGTGCCAGCAGTGCCGCGCCGGGAAAACTGTTTTTT.

The CDR3 coding sequence is TGTGCCAGCAGTTACAACAGGGCGTATTTGGCCGGGGAGCTGTTTTTT. It encodes CASSYNRAYLAGELFF. The chain couples TRBV6-2 or TRBV6-3 to TRBJ2-2; TRBD1 is a possible D gene (6 bases). Looked up from germline, CDR1 is MNHEY and CDR2 is SVGEGT. The V gene lost 2 bases and the J gene lost 6 bases, with 16 bases spanning the gap. The CDR3 contains 16 residues.

This clonotype has just a few counts. The chain is built from TRBV5-1 and TRBJ2-1; D is tentatively TRBD1 or TRBD2 (5 bases each). The length of the CDR3 is 18 residues. CDR1 SGHRS and CDR2 YFSETQ come from the germline V gene. V lost 4 bases, J lost 0 bases, and 20 bases lay in between. CDR3 DNA sequence: TGCGCCAGCAGCCCCGGGGTCGACAGCTTATTCTCCTACAATGAGCAGTTCTTC. Translation: CASSPGVDSLFSYNEQFF.

This clonotype was observed a few times. This rearrangement joins TRBV24-1 to TRBJ2-3; D not certain. Germline lookup yields CDR1 KGHDR and CDR2 SFDVKD. Deletions cut 2 bases from V and 6 bases from J, with 5 bases between. The CDR3 is 12 amino acids. The CDR3 DNA follows: TGTGCCACCAGTGATTCCGAGGATACGCAGTATTTT. This encodes CATSDSEDTQYF.

This clonotype was detected ten times or more. The chain uses TRBV10-3 and TRBJ2-7; TRBD2 is a possible D gene (6 bases). Germline values: CDR1 ENHRY, CDR2 SYGVKD. This CDR3 comprises 13 residues. The germline V and J ends were trimmed by 0 bases and 5 bases, with 8 bases remaining between them. Here the CDR3 reads CAISESGGHEQYF. The CDR3 DNA reads as TGTGCCATCAGTGAGTCGGGAGGCCACGAGCAGTACTTC.

The chain links TRBV6-1 to TRBJ2-5, with 8 bases matching TRBD2. V lost 7 bases to trimming and J lost 4 bases; unmatched junction nucleotides: 11. CDR1 is MNHNS, CDR2 SASEGT, per germline. The CDR3 is made up of 15 amino acids. The CDR3 loop is CASTLGGGWAETQYF. CDR3 sequence (DNA): TGTGCCAGCACACTCGGCGGGGGGTGGGCAGAGACCCAGTACTTC.

The chain combines TRBV5-1 with TRBJ1-2; D is unclear. The CDR3 totals 13 residues. CDR1 is SGHRS and CDR2 is YFSETQ in the germline V gene. The V and J ends lost 1 base and 7 bases respectively, with 11 bases between them. The CDR3 reads CASSLSRQSGYTF. CDR3 DNA: TGCGCCAGCAGCTTGTCTAGACAATCTGGCTACACCTTC.

This rearrangement joins TRBV20-1 to TRBJ2-3; D is undetermined. In germline, CDR1 is DFQATT, CDR2 SNEGSKA (reference sequence). Trimming removed 3 bases at V and 4 bases at J, with 5 bases between. This CDR3 has 11 amino acids. The CDR3 coding sequence is TGCAGTGCTAGTCACGCAGATACGCAGTATTTT. It translates to CSASHADTQYF.

V usage is TRBV7-2 and J usage is TRBJ2-7; D perhaps matches TRBD2 (5 bases). V was trimmed by 6 bases and J by 5 bases, leaving 20 bases between them. The CDR3 is 15 amino acids. The germline gives CDR1 SGHTA, CDR2 FQGNSA. The CDR3 protein is CASRTTGFRQDEQYF. In DNA, the CDR3 is TGTGCCAGCAGGACAACGGGGTTCCGGCAGGACGAGCAGTACTTC.

The chain carries TRBV6-1 and TRBJ1-2; D unclear. The CDR3 spans 17 residues. Between the trimmed V and J ends, which lost 1 base and 4 bases, there was a span of 19 bases. CDR1 and CDR2 (germline): MNHNS, SASEGT. The CDR3 region has the DNA TGTGCCAGCAGTGAAGTCTATCAGGCCCGGCGAAGCTATGGCTACACCTTC. The encoded protein is CASSEVYQARRSYGYTF.